This TCR beta chain was captured in a study of blood T cell repertoires in COVID-19. Study context: T cells, B-cell-depleted T cells, or PBMCs supplied cDNA or gDNA.

This clone has a count of ten or more. Authors' data handling: Reference gene primers were amplified, and this amplification served to estimate nucleated cell counts. Profiling relied on immunoSEQ multiplex PCR, and the TCRdb table lists in-frame clones only, not all of them. The D gene and trimming were derived from the DNA, and the V and J assignments and clone size from that table. The sample has 150,000 to 200,000 clones, 81% seen once. Sequencing input: peripheral blood. The clonotype was recovered from a man aged 55 to 70 with active or convalescent COVID-19.

The CDR3 DNA reads as TGTGCCAGCACCTTGACTCCTGCCTACAATGAGCAGTTCTTC. Encoded protein: CASTLTPAYNEQFF. The chain combines TRBV28 with TRBJ2-1; D remains ambiguous. Trimming took 7 bases from V and 2 from J, leaving 12 bases between them. The CDR3 loop spans 14 amino acids. Germline V gene data show CDR1 as MDHEN and CDR2 as SYDVKM.